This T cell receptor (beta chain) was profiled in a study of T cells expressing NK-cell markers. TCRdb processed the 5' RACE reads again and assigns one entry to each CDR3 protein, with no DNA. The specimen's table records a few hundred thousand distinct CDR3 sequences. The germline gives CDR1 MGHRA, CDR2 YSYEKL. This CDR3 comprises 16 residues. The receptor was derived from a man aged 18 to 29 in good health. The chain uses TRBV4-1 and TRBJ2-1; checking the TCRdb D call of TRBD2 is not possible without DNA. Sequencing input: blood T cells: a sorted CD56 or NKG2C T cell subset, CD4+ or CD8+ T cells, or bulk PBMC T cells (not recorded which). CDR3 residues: CASSQLTGPRYNEQFF.